Given below is one T cell receptor beta chain in context. The CDR3 loop spans 15 amino acids. Germline assignment: CDR1 LNHDA and CDR2 SQIVND (reference sequence). After removal of 5 bases from V and 7 bases from J, the junction contained 11 bases not matched to a gene. This sample was taken from a study of T cell changes during pregnancy in multiple sclerosis. TCRdb's copy holds only in-frame clones and misses some; the assay was immunoSEQ multiplex PCR. Here the sample spans tens of thousands of clones, 85% to 95% being singletons. The J gene is TRBJ2-3, the V gene TRBV19, with 8 nucleotides matching TRBD2. The material was CD4+ T cells from peripheral blood mononuclear cells, obtained in the third trimester of pregnancy. The TCR was taken from a female donor with multiple sclerosis, enrolled in a pregnancy study. CDR3 amino acids: CASSGVGGGINTQYF. The CDR3 coding sequence is TGTGCCAGTAGTGGCGTAGGCGGGGGGATCAATACGCAGTATTTT.